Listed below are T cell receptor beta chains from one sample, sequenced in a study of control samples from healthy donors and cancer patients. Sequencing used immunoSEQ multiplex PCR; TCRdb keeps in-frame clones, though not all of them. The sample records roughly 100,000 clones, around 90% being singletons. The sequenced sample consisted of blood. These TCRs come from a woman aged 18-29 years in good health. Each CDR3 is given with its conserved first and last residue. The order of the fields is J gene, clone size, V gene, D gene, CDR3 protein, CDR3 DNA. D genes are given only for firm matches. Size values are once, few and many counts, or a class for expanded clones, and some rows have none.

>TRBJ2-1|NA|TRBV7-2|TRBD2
CASSRDYQPYNEQFF
TGTGCCAGCAGCCGGGACTATCAACCCTACAATGAGCAGTTCTTC
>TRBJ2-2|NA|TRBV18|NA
CASSPQGSVTGELFF
TGTGCCAGCTCACCACAGGGGTCGGTCACCGGGGAGCTGTTTTTT
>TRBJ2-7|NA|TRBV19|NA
CASSIPGRYEQYF
TGTGCCAGTAGTATTCCAGGGAGGTACGAGCAGTACTTC
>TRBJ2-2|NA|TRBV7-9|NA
CASSWGPLSEELFF
TGTGCCAGCAGCTGGGGACCTTTGAGCGAGGAGCTGTTTTTT
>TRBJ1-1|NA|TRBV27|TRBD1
CASSVTGQGNTEAFF
TGTGCCAGCAGTGTTACGGGACAGGGGAACACTGAAGCTTTCTTT
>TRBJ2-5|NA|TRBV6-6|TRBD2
CASSQTSPREAQYF
TGTGCCAGCAGCCAGACTAGCCCCCGGGAGGCCCAGTACTTC
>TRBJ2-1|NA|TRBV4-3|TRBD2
CASSPLTSGEINEQFF
TGCGCCAGCAGCCCGCTGACTAGCGGAGAGATCAATGAGCAGTTCTTC
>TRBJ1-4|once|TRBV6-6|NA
CASSTSDRSTNEKLFF
NA
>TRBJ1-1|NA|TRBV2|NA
CASREQFTEAFF
TGTGCCAGCAGGGAACAATTCACTGAAGCTTTCTTT
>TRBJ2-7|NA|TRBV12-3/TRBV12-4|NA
CASRPPGVAEQYF
TGTGCCAGCAGGCCTCCGGGGGTGGCCGAGCAGTACTTC
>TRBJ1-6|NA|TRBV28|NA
CASNFRVIGPPDF
TGTGCCAGCAACTTTCGAGTAATAGGGCCCCCGGACTTT
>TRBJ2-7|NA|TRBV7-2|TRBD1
CASAGGRAAYEQYF
TGTGCCAGCGCAGGGGGAAGGGCTGCCTACGAGCAGTACTTC
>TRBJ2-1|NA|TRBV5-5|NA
CASSLVGGGEQFF
TGTGCCAGCAGCTTGGTTGGAGGGGGTGAGCAGTTCTTC
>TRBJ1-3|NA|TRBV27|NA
CASKGLGMDTIYF
TGTGCCAGCAAAGGTCTGGGGATGGACACCATATATTTT
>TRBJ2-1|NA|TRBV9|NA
CASSEGRDIYNEQFF
TGTGCCAGCAGCGAGGGAAGGGACATATACAATGAGCAGTTCTTC
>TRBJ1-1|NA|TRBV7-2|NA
CASSLRVGTEAFF
TGTGCCAGCAGCTTAAGGGTTGGCACTGAAGCTTTCTTT
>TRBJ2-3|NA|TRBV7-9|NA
CASSLVRERGTDTQYF
TGTGCCAGCAGCTTAGTAAGAGAAAGAGGAACAGATACGCAGTATTTT
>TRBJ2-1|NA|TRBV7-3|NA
CASSLGSWENEQFF
TGTGCCAGCAGCTTGGGGAGCTGGGAAAATGAGCAGTTCTTC
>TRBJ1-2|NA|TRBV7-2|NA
CASSPDLYGYTF
TGTGCCAGCAGCCCGGACCTCTATGGCTACACCTTC
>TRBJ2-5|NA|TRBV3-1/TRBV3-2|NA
CASSPLPETQYF
TGTGCCAGCAGCCCGCTACCGGAGACCCAGTACTTC
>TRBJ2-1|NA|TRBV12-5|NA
CASGLVGAAYNEQFF
TGTGCTAGTGGTTTGGTAGGGGCCGCCTACAATGAGCAGTTCTTC
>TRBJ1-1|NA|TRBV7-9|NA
CASSQRGVEAFF
TGTGCCAGCAGCCAGAGGGGGGTTGAAGCTTTCTTT
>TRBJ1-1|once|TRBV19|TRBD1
CASLRQGNMNTEAFF
TGTGCCAGCTTAAGACAGGGGAACATGAACACTGAAGCTTTCTTT
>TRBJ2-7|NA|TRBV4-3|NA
CASSQERGYEQYF
TGCGCCAGCAGCCAAGAAAGGGGCTACGAGCAGTACTTC
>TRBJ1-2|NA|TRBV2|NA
CASSEGGRHHGYTF
TGTGCCAGCAGTGAGGGGGGGAGGCACCATGGCTACACCTTC
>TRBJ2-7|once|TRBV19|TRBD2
CASSIDGTGGSYEQYF
TGTGCCAGTAGTATAGATGGAACGGGGGGCTCCTACGAGCAGTACTTC
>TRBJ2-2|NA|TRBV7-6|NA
CASSSQTNTGELFF
TGTGCCAGCAGTTCGCAGACGAACACCGGGGAGCTGTTTTTT